In its sample, the clone carrying this T cell receptor beta chain was seen many times. Its antigen is unknown. This sample is drawn from a study of early T cells in non-severe SARS-CoV-2 infection. Study background: Sequencing was performed on bulk RNA from unsorted whole blood, leaving chains unpaired. Findings and limits, study-wide: Matching results from VDJdb favored anti-spike CD8 responses, leaving private and CD4 specificities undetected.

The TCR library protocol attached unique molecular identifiers to the individual cDNA molecules. TCRdb re-analysed the 5' RACE reads in MiXCR, keeping a single row per CDR3 protein. The sample lists 75,000 to 90,000 distinct CDR3 sequences, about 6% seen once, with roughly 8.4% in the top ten. Between the trimmed V and J ends, which lost 5 bases and 3 bases, there was a span of 9 bases. The CDR3 is 13 residues long. Germline CDR1 and CDR2: SGHTA and FQGNSA. This TCR was sampled from an adult who was a healthcare worker with PCR-confirmed SARS-CoV-2 infection or an uninfected control (not recorded which). The chain combines TRBV7-2 with TRBJ2-3; D call uncertain. Sequenced input: whole blood. CDR3 loop: CASSPRRTDTQYF. In DNA, the CDR3 is TGTGCCAGCAGCCCCAGACGGACAGATACGCAGTATTTT.